Presented here are 25 T cell receptor beta chains from one specimen sequenced in a study of T-cell reconstitution after alpha-beta-depleted transplantation in children. Construction of the TCRbeta library involved unique molecular identifiers. TCRdb recomputed calls from the PCR reads with MiXCR, one row per CDR3 protein. The table has 500,000 to 650,000 distinct CDR3 sequences, around 10% seen once; the top ten hold 14%. The material sequenced was PBMCs, mostly from graft donor cells, taken 180 days after TCRalphabeta/CD19-depleted stem cell transplant. These receptors all stem from a female patient younger than 10 who had a stem cell transplant for aplastic anemia, so the T cells may come from the graft donor.

V is TRBV12-3 or TRBV12-4 and J is TRBJ2-7, with unresolved D. Trimming shortened V by 4 bases and J by 2 bases, and 9 bases separated the two germline ends. This CDR3 comprises 13 residues. The CDR3 DNA reads as TGTGCCAGCAGTTGGTACACGACCTACGAGCAGTACTTC. This gives the protein CASSWYTTYEQYF.

This clonotype has at least ten counts. V gene TRBV7-2 combines with J gene TRBJ1-2; D is undetermined. V lost 0 bases and J 5 bases, leaving 13 bases between the germline ends. The CDR3 is 15 residues long. CDR1 is SGHTA and CDR2 is FQGNSA in the germline V gene. CDR3 residues: CASSLAAGVGYGYTF. The CDR3 DNA sequence: TGTGCCAGCAGCTTAGCCGCAGGCGTCGGATATGGCTACACCTTC.

This clonotype was counted between two and nine times. The chain combines TRBV20-1 with TRBJ2-4; maybe TRBD2 (6 bases). Per the germline V gene, CDR1 is DFQATT and CDR2 is SNEGSKA (reference sequence). The length of the CDR3 is 15 residues. V was cut by 5 bases and J by 0 bases, with 14 bases left in between. Here the CDR3 DNA reads TGCAGTGCTTTTAGCGGAAACCTAGCCAAAAACATTCAGTACTTC. As protein: CSAFSGNLAKNIQYF.

The rearrangement links TRBV19 to TRBJ2-1; D possibly corresponds to TRBD2 (6 bases). The CDR3 consists of 13 residues. Germline CDR1 reads LNHDA; CDR2 reads SQIVND (reference sequence). Between the trimmed V and J ends, which lost 5 bases and 8 bases, there was a span of 13 bases. CDR3 loop: CASSSSGRDEQFF. The CDR3 region has the DNA TGTGCCAGTAGTTCCTCCGGGAGAGATGAGCAGTTCTTC.

There are a few counts of this clonotype. This chain joins TRBV4-1 and TRBJ2-4; D is undetermined. This CDR3 is 14 amino acids long. Germline CDR1 and CDR2: MGHRA and YSYEKL. With 0 bases removed from V and 4 bases from J, the gap between germline ends came to 7 bases. The CDR3 reads CASSQDSLKNIQYF. The CDR3 nucleotides are TGCGCCAGCAGCCAAGATTCACTGAAAAACATTCAGTACTTC.

This clonotype was counted ten times or more. The chain carries TRBV7-2 and TRBJ2-7; 12 nucleotides line up with TRBD2. Germline V CDR1 and CDR2: SGHTA, FQGNSA. Trimming removed 5 bases from V and 2 bases from J; junction bases left unmatched: 10. The CDR3 spans 17 residues. Here the CDR3 DNA reads TGTGCCAGCAGCCCTAGACTAGCGGGAGAACCGGCCTACGAGCAGTACTTC. It codes for CASSPRLAGEPAYEQYF.

The rearrangement uses TRBV27 and TRBJ2-5; TRBD1 is a possible D gene (5 bases). The germline V gene encodes CDR1 MNHEY and CDR2 SMNVEV (reference sequence). This CDR3 comprises 13 residues. The ends were cut back, 4 bases at V and 3 bases at J, with 9 bases in the middle. The DNA of the CDR3 is TGTGCCAGCAGTTCCAGACAGAAAGAGACCCAGTACTTC. Translation: CASSSRQKETQYF.

This clonotype was observed many times. This chain uses TRBV5-1 with TRBJ2-5; D not certain. The CDR3 is 13 amino acids. Germline assignment: CDR1 SGHRS and CDR2 YFSETQ. V lost 0 bases, J lost 5 bases, and 8 bases lay in between. The CDR3 coding sequence is TGCGCCAGCAGCTTGGAGGCATCTGAGACCCAGTACTTC. Amino acids: CASSLEASETQYF. Full variable domain (remainder filled in from reference TRBV5-1 and TRBJ2-5): KAGVTQTPRYLIKTRGQQVTLSCSPISGHRSVSWYQQTPGQGLQFLFEYFSETQRNKGNFPGRFSGRQFSNSRSEMNVSTLELGDSALYLCASSLEASETQYFGPGTRLLVL.

The J gene is TRBJ1-1, the V gene TRBV20-1; no clear D gene. This CDR3 comprises 13 residues. Trimming shortened V by 3 bases and J by 5 bases, and 13 bases separated the two germline ends. Germline-derived CDR1 and CDR2 are DFQATT and SNEGSKA (reference sequence). This CDR3 reads CSASQTRRTEAFF. CDR3 DNA: TGCAGTGCTAGCCAGACAAGGAGAACTGAAGCTTTCTTT.

This clonotype has just a few counts. The chain has TRBV4-3 and TRBJ1-1; D ambiguous. Trimming cost V 0 bases and J 4 bases, with 12 bases left between them. Germline V gene lookup returns CDR1 LGHNA and CDR2 YSLEER. The CDR3 runs to 15 residues. The CDR3 spells CASSQDFPLATEAFF. CDR3 in DNA: TGCGCCAGCAGCCAAGACTTTCCCTTGGCCACTGAAGCTTTCTTT.

This clonotype has just a few counts. The genes are TRBV5-5 and TRBJ2-5, with 14 bases fitting TRBD2. Germline CDR1 reads SGHKS; CDR2 reads YYEKEE (reference sequence). The V segment lost 1 base and the J segment 5 bases; nucleotides outside the gene matches: 7. There are 17 residues in the CDR3. CDR3 sequence reads: CASSLMRLAGGQETQYF. The CDR3 coding sequence is TGTGCCAGCAGCTTGATGCGACTAGCGGGAGGGCAGGAGACCCAGTACTTC.

This clonotype was counted between two and nine times. The chain couples TRBV25-1 to TRBJ2-4; no clear D gene. The CDR3 contains 13 residues. In germline, CDR1 is MGHDK, CDR2 SYGVNS. Deletions cut 2 bases from V and 7 bases from J, with 9 bases between. The CDR3 DNA reads TGTGCCAGCAGTGAAGTCGGCCCCAACATTCAGTACTTC. Encoded protein: CASSEVGPNIQYF.

This clonotype was recorded many times. This chain connects TRBV15 to TRBJ2-3; D is uncertain. The V end lost 2 bases, the J end lost 0 bases, and 15 bases lay between the germline ends. Germline V gives CDR1 LNHNV, CDR2 YYDKDF (reference sequence). There are 17 residues in the CDR3. CDR3: CATSRTSNGASTDTQYF. The CDR3 DNA reads as TGTGCCACCAGCAGAACGTCGAACGGCGCCAGCACAGATACGCAGTATTTT.

This clonotype occurred a few times. The V gene is TRBV29-1, the J gene TRBJ1-5, with 11 positions matching TRBD1. This CDR3 has 14 residues. The V gene's germline CDR1 is SQVTM and CDR2 ANQGSEA. Trimming took 6 bases from V and 4 from J; bases not matched to a gene: 5. The CDR3 loop reads CSVTGQGGNQPQHF. The DNA for the CDR3 is TGCAGCGTCACGGGACAGGGGGGAAATCAGCCCCAGCATTTT.

J is TRBJ2-7 and V is TRBV9; 8 bases map to TRBD2. The CDR3 is 14 amino acids. The V and J ends lost 0 bases and 6 bases, in that order; junction bases with no gene match: 5. Germline V gene lookup returns CDR1 SGDLS and CDR2 YYNGEE. DNA for the CDR3: TGTGCCAGCAGCGTAGAGGCGGGACTAGGCGAGCAGTACTTC. Translation: CASSVEAGLGEQYF.

This chain links TRBV20-1 with TRBJ2-5; TRBD1 is a possible D gene (6 bases). Deletions cut 1 base from V and 5 bases from J, with 11 bases between. The CDR3 extends over 13 amino acids. Looked up from germline, CDR1 is DFQATT and CDR2 is SNEGSKA (reference sequence). This CDR3 is CSARGGRAETQYF. DNA for the CDR3: TGCAGTGCTAGAGGGGGGCGAGCGGAGACCCAGTACTTC.

V usage is TRBV20-1 and J usage is TRBJ1-6, with TRBD1 as a possible D gene (5 bases). Trimming removed 6 bases at V and 2 bases at J, with 11 bases between. The length of the CDR3 is 14 residues. CDR1 and CDR2 (germline): DFQATT, SNEGSKA (reference sequence). The CDR3 DNA reads TGCAGTGCGGGGCGGGAGGCCTATAATTCACCCCTCCACTTT. Amino acids: CSAGREAYNSPLHF.

DNA of the CDR3: TGTGCCACCAGTGATCCATCATCGGGAACGCAGTATTTT. Translated: CATSDPSSGTQYF. V and J are TRBV24-1 and TRBJ2-3; possible D gene TRBD2, 5 bases. The CDR3 extends over 13 amino acids. Trimming shortened V by 3 bases and J by 9 bases, and 12 bases separated the two germline ends. Germline V gives CDR1 KGHDR, CDR2 SFDVKD.

This clonotype appeared many times. V is TRBV28 and J is TRBJ2-4; D may match TRBD1 or TRBD2 (5 bases each). V lost 4 bases to trimming and J lost 6 bases, with 13 bases between them. CDR3 size: 14 residues. Germline-derived CDR1 and CDR2 are MDHEN and SYDVKM. CDR3 protein: CASSSGGWGNIQYF. The CDR3 nucleotides are TGTGCCAGCAGTTCTGGGGGATGGGGAAACATTCAGTACTTC.

This clonotype was seen more than once but under ten times. DNA for the CDR3: TGTGCCACCAGTGACTCCGGGACAGGGGACTATGAGCAGTTCTTC. It encodes CATSDSGTGDYEQFF. The V gene is TRBV24-1, the J gene TRBJ2-1, with 10 nucleotides matching TRBD1. The CDR3 runs to 15 residues. V lost 4 bases and J lost 8; bases outside the gene matches: 7. CDR1 and CDR2 (germline): KGHDR, SFDVKD.

V is TRBV20-1 and J is TRBJ2-1; TRBD1 or TRBD2 may be the D gene (5 bases each). V was pared by 6 bases and J by 6 bases, with 12 bases between. The CDR3 runs to 12 residues. The germline V gene has CDR1 DFQATT and CDR2 SNEGSKA (reference sequence). The CDR3 nucleotides read TGCAGTGCGCCCCGGGACGGCAATGAGCAGTTCTTC. Encoded protein: CSAPRDGNEQFF.

This clonotype was seen more than once but under ten times. This chain uses TRBV19 with TRBJ2-1; the D is unclear. The germline V gene has CDR1 LNHDA and CDR2 SQIVND (reference sequence). Trimming cost V 3 bases and J 10 bases, with 10 bases left between them. This CDR3 is built from 12 residues. The CDR3 nucleotides read TGTGCCAGTAGTATGGTGGGTGGAGAGCAGTTCTTC. Its translation is CASSMVGGEQFF.

The chain combines TRBV12-3 or TRBV12-4 with TRBJ1-2; D is uncertain. There are 15 residues in the CDR3. V was pared by 2 bases and J by 6 bases, with 16 bases between. CDR3 nucleotide sequence: TGTGCCAGCAGTTTATACCAACCCCCCCGAGATGGCTACACCTTC. Protein: CASSLYQPPRDGYTF.

This clonotype was counted a single time. The rearrangement links TRBV24-1 to TRBJ2-1, with D maybe TRBD2 (5 bases). V was pared by 3 bases and J by 8 bases, with 13 bases between. The CDR3 is made up of 14 amino acids. Germline V lookup: CDR1 KGHDR, CDR2 SFDVKD. The CDR3 nucleotides read TGTGCCACCAGTGATGACGGGATAAGAGATGAGCAGTTCTTC. Its translation: CATSDDGIRDEQFF.

V usage is TRBV7-2 and J usage is TRBJ2-7; no firm D call. V lost 1 base, J lost 3 bases, and 10 bases lay in between. The CDR3 runs to 14 residues. The V gene's germline CDR1 is SGHTA and CDR2 FQGNSA. The CDR3 loop reads CASSLGLRNYEQYF. The DNA of the CDR3 is TGTGCCAGCAGCTTAGGGCTCAGAAACTACGAGCAGTACTTC.